This T cell receptor beta chain was sequenced during a study of identical twins. The study, taken as a whole, reports: Low generation probability was overrepresented in out-of-frame alpha sequences shared by twins.

A template switching step contributed a universal primer site, while unique molecular identifiers were present in the cDNA. TCRdb re-derived calls from the 5' RACE reads in MiXCR, one entry per CDR3 protein. The data contain about 480,000 distinct CDR3 sequences, approximately 15% of them singletons. A few counts support this clonotype. Its matching antigen is unknown. The CDR3 has 14 residues. The germline V and J ends were trimmed by 2 bases and 1 base, with 8 bases remaining between them. This sample also appeared in a second study, on yellow fever vaccine responses in identical twins.

The clonotype comes from a woman in her late teens or twenties in good health. The V and J genes are TRBV12-3 or TRBV12-4 and TRBJ1-1; D possibly corresponds to TRBD1 (5 bases). The specimen sequenced was CD4+ T cells sorted from blood. The CDR3 spells CASSLFGQNTEAFF. The CDR3 coding sequence is TGTGCCAGCAGTTTATTCGGACAGAACACTGAAGCTTTCTTT.